The present entry profiles one T cell receptor (beta chain) with its context. This entry is derived from a study of T-cell reconstitution after alpha-beta-depleted transplantation in children. The CDR3 spans 14 residues. CDR1 and CDR2 (germline): LGHNA, YSLEER. V was pared by 0 bases and J by 3 bases, with 7 bases between. Unique molecular identifiers were built into the TCRbeta library. Using its own MiXCR run on the PCR reads, TCRdb lists one record per CDR3 protein. Among 490,000 or so distinct CDR3 sequences listed, under 15% were seen once. The genes are TRBV4-3 and TRBJ2-3; the D is unclear. The TCR comes from a human donor who donated a stem cell graft to a child with combined immunodeficiency. Sequencing used PBMCs from the stem cell graft donor, obtained from the stem cell graft. CDR3 protein: CASSQDSRTDTQYF. The CDR3 DNA reads TGCGCCAGCAGCCAAGATAGTCGGACAGATACGCAGTATTTT.